The next 16 T cell receptor beta chains were all read from a single sample in a study of blood T cell repertoires in COVID-19. Here immunoSEQ multiplex PCR was the method, and the copy in TCRdb shows in-frame clones only, minus some. This table has 50,000 to 70,000 clones, more than 80% appearing once. Sequenced: peripheral blood. These receptors were obtained from a human donor with active COVID-19. The donor label of this sample is uncertain.

In this sample, this clone turned up once. DNA for the CDR3: TGTGCCAGCAGCGTAGCTACGGGACAGGGGAACATTCAGTACTTC. It codes for CASSVATGQGNIQYF. This chain joins TRBV9 and TRBJ2-4, with 10 nucleotides matching TRBD1. Germline V lookup: CDR1 SGDLS, CDR2 YYNGEE. J gave up 7 bases and V 0 bases, and 4 bases lay outside the gene matches. The CDR3 contains 15 residues.

V is TRBV21-1 and J is TRBJ1-1. TRBV21-1 is a known pseudogene. The CDR3 length is 18 residues. CDR3 amino acids: CASTTSKEARGRNTEAFF. Here the CDR3 DNA reads TGTGCCAGCACCACCTCTAAGGAGGCGCGGGGCAGGAACACTGAAGCTTTCTTT.

The chain employs TRBV5-1 and TRBJ2-7, with 7 positions matching TRBD2. There are 15 residues in the CDR3. From germline, CDR1 is SGHRS and CDR2 YFSETQ. The ends lost 2 bases at V and 1 base at J; junction bases unmatched: 6. As DNA, the CDR3 is TGCGCCAGCAGCTTCCTAGCGGACCCTTCCTACGAGCAGTACTTC. It yields the protein CASSFLADPSYEQYF.

V is TRBV4-1 and J is TRBJ1-5, with unresolved D. Between the trimmed V and J ends, which lost 4 bases and 3 bases, there was a span of 7 bases. The CDR3 is 13 residues long. Germline CDR1 is MGHRA and CDR2 is YSYEKL. The CDR3 nucleotides read TGCGCCAGCAGCCCCACTCACAATCAGCCCCAGCATTTT. Translation gives CASSPTHNQPQHF.

V usage is TRBV6-5 and J usage is TRBJ2-3; D is ambiguous. The CDR3 spans 16 residues. The V end was cut by 0 bases, the J end by 4 bases, with 14 bases between. Per germline, CDR1 MNHEY and CDR2 SVGAGI. The CDR3 spells CASSYSPARRADTQYF. In nucleotides, the CDR3 is TGTGCCAGCAGTTACTCCCCCGCCCGGAGAGCAGATACGCAGTATTTT.

The gene calls are TRBV28 and TRBJ2-2; D remains unclear. Germline V gives CDR1 MDHEN, CDR2 SYDVKM. The CDR3 covers 15 residues. Trimming cost V 1 base and J 4 bases, with 10 bases left between them. CDR3 DNA: TGTGCCAGCAGTTTATTGGGTAGAGGCACCGGGGAGCTGTTTTTT. This gives the protein CASSLLGRGTGELFF.

This chain links TRBV10-3 with TRBJ2-2, with a possible D match to TRBD1 (5 bases). This CDR3 is 14 amino acids long. Germline values: CDR1 ENHRY, CDR2 SYGVKD. V lost 8 bases to trimming and J lost 0 bases, with 10 bases between them. The CDR3 loop is CAIDSTANTGELFF. CDR3 in DNA: TGTGCCATCGACTCGACAGCGAACACCGGGGAGCTGTTTTTT.

The V and J genes are TRBV7-3 and TRBJ1-2; 7 positions agree with TRBD1. Germline loops: CDR1 SGHTA, CDR2 FQGTGA. The CDR3 contains 15 residues. Trimming cost V 5 bases and J 4 bases; bases outside gene matches: 10. CDR3 in DNA: TGTGCCAGCAGCGACGAGCAGGGGGTCCCCTATGGCTACACCTTC. Amino acid sequence: CASSDEQGVPYGYTF.

CDR3 region: CASSSQTSYTDTQYF. DNA of the CDR3: TGTGCCAGCAGCAGCCAGACTAGTTACACAGATACGCAGTATTTT. This sequence joins TRBV7-3 and TRBJ2-3; TRBD2 is a possible D gene (6 bases). Trimming shortened V by 5 bases and J by 2 bases, and 14 bases separated the two germline ends. Germline V CDR1 and CDR2: SGHTA, FQGTGA. The CDR3 extends over 15 amino acids.

The CDR3, as DNA: TGCGCCAGCAGTCAATCTACTAGCGGGGCCTGCTACGAGCAGTACGTC. Its protein product is CASSQSTSGACYEQYV. The chain joins TRBV23-1 to TRBJ2-7; 10 bases agree with TRBD2. TRBV23-1 is recorded as an ORF, its role being uncertain. With 0 bases clipped from V and 3 bases from J, the junction kept 5 bases outside the gene matches. This CDR3 comprises 16 residues.

The V gene is TRBV7-8, the J gene TRBJ2-7; D is undetermined. The CDR3 runs 14 residues. The V end was cut by 6 bases, the J end by 3 bases, with 15 bases between. The germline V gene encodes CDR1 SGHVS and CDR2 FQNEAQ. As DNA, the CDR3 is TGTGCCAGCAGTCACGGAGAAGATGGCTACGAGCAGTACTTC. Translating gives CASSHGEDGYEQYF.

The CDR3 nucleotides are TGTGCCAGCAGCTTGCTTCGAACGGGCAATGAGCAGTTCTTC. Its translation is CASSLLRTGNEQFF. The rearrangement joins TRBV5-5 to TRBJ2-1; unclear D gene. Germline CDR1 and CDR2: SGHKS and YYEKEE (reference sequence). Deletions cut 1 base from V and 6 bases from J, with 11 bases between. The CDR3 runs 14 residues.

The V gene is TRBV11-2, the J gene TRBJ2-2; 7 nucleotides match TRBD1. The CDR3 spans 17 residues. J was trimmed by 0 bases and V by 2 bases; bases with no gene match: 6. Germline V gene sequence: CDR1 SGHAT, CDR2 FQNNGV. This CDR3 is CASSLPQGGPNTGELFF. CDR3 bases: TGTGCCAGCAGCTTACCCCAAGGGGGCCCGAACACCGGGGAGCTGTTTTTT.

This chain connects TRBV5-4 to TRBJ1-5; 8 bases fit TRBD1. The CDR3 has 13 amino acids. With 4 bases clipped from V and 6 bases from J, the junction kept 3 bases outside the gene matches. Germline V gene data show CDR1 as SGHNT and CDR2 as YYREEE (reference sequence). This chain's CDR3 is CASSPDRGQPQHF. In DNA form, the CDR3 reads TGTGCCAGCAGCCCTGACAGGGGTCAGCCCCAGCATTTT.

With respect to this clone: The junction and the germline gene differ at one end; a read error may be behind it. This chain joins TRBV5-1 and TRBJ2-1; possibly TRBD2 for D (6 bases). CDR1 and CDR2 (germline): SGHRS, YFSETQ. The CDR3 spans 15 residues. The CDR3 loop is CASSLAGDFYNEQFF. The CDR3, as DNA: TGCGCCAGCAGTTTGGCCGGGGACTTCTACAATGAGCAGTTCTTC.

The chain recombines TRBV7-8 with TRBJ1-1; D call uncertain. This CDR3 is 13 amino acids long. Germline-derived CDR1 and CDR2 are SGHVS and FQNEAQ. The germline V and J ends were trimmed by 5 bases and 1 base, with 8 bases remaining between them. The CDR3 DNA sequence: TGTGCCAGCAGCCCGATCGGGAACACTGAAGCTTTCTTT. Translation gives CASSPIGNTEAFF.